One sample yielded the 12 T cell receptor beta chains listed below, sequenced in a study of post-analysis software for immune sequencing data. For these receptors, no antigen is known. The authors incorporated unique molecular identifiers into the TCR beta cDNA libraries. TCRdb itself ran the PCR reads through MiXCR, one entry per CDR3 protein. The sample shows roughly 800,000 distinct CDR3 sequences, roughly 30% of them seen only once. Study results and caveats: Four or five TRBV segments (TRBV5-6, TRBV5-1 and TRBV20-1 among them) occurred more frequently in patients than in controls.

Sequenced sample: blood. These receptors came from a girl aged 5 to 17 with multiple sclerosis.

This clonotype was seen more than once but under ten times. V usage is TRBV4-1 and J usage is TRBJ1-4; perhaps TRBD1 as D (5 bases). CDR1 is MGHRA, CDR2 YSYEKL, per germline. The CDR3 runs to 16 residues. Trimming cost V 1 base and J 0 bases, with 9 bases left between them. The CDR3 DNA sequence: TGCGCCAGCAGCCAAGTCGACAGTCCAACTAATGAAAAACTGTTTTTT. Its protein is CASSQVDSPTNEKLFF.

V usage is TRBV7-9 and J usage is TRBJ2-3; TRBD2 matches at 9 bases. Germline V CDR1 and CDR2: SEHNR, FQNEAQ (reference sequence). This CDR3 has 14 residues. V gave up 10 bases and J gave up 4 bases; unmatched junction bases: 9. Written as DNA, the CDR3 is TGTGCCACCACGATAGCGGGAGTGGCAGATACGCAGTATTTT. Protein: CATTIAGVADTQYF.

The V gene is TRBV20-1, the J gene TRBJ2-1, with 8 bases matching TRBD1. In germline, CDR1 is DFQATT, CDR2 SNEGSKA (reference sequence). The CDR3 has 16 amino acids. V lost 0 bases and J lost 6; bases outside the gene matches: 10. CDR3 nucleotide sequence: TGCAGTGCTAGAGATGGCCACAGGGGGTCCGCCAATGAGCAGTTCTTC. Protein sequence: CSARDGHRGSANEQFF.

Here the CDR3 DNA reads TGTGCCAGCAGCTTACTCTCTTCGACAGGGTTCCAAGATACGCAGTATTTT. Its protein product is CASSLLSSTGFQDTQYF. The chain carries TRBV11-1 and TRBJ2-3, with 7 bases identical to TRBD1. The V gene's germline CDR1 is SGHAT and CDR2 FQDESV (reference sequence). V was pared by 2 bases and J by 5 bases, with 13 bases of the junction left unmatched. The CDR3 contains 17 residues.

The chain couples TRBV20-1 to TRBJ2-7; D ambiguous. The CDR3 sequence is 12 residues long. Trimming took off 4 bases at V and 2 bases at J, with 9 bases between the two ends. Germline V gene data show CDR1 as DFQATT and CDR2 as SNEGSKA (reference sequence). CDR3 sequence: CSANDKPYEQYF. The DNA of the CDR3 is TGCAGTGCTAACGACAAACCCTACGAGCAGTACTTC.

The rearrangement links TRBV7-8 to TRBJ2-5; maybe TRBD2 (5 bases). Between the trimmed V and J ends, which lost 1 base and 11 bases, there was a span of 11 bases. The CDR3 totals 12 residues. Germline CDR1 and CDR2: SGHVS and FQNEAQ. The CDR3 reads CASSLVEGEQYF. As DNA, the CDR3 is TGTGCCAGCAGCTTAGTAGAGGGTGAGCAGTACTTC.

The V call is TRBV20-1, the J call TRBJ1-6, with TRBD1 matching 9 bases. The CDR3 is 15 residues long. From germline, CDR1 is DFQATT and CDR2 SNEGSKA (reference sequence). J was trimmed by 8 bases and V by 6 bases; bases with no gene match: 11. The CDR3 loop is CSASMTGGSDSPLHF. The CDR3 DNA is TGCAGTGCCTCGATGACAGGGGGTTCGGATTCACCCCTCCACTTT.

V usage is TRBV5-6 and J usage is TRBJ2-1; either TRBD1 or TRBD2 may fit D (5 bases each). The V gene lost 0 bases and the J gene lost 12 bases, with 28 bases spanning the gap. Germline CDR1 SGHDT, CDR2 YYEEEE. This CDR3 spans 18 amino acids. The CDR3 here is CASSLGPPGTDRRWGQFF. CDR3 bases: TGTGCCAGCAGCTTGGGCCCCCCCGGGACGGATCGAAGGTGGGGGCAGTTCTTC. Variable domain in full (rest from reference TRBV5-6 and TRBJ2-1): DAGVTQSPTHLIKTRGQQVTLRCSPKSGHDTVSWYQQALGQGPQFIFQYYEEEERQRGNFPDRFSGHQFPNYSSELNVNALLLGDSALYLCASSLGPPGTDRRWGQFFGPGTRLTVL.

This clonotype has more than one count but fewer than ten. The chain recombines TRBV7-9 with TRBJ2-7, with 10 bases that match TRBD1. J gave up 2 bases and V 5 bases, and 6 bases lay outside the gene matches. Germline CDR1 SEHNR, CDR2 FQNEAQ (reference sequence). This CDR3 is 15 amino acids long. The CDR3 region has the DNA TGTGCCAGCAGCCCAGGGACAGGGGAAACCTACGAGCAGTACTTC. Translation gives CASSPGTGETYEQYF. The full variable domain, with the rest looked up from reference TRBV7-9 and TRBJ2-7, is DTGVSQNPRHKITKRGQNVTFRCDPISEHNRLYWYRQTLGQGPEFLTYFQNEAQLEKSRLLSDRFSAERPKGSFSTLEIQRTEQGDSAMYLCASSPGTGETYEQYFGPGTRLTVT.

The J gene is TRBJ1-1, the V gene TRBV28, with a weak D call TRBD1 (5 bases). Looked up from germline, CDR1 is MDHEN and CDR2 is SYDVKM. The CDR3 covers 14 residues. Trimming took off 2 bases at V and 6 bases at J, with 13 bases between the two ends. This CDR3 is CASSLSREGSEAFF. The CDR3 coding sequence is TGTGCCAGCAGTTTAAGCAGGGAGGGATCTGAAGCTTTCTTT.

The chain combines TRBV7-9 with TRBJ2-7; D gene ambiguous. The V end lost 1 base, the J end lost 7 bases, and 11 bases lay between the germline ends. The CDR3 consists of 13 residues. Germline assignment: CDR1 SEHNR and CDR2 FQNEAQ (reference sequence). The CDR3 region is CASSLVGRLEQYF. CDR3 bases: TGTGCCAGCAGCTTAGTCGGTCGGTTAGAGCAGTACTTC.

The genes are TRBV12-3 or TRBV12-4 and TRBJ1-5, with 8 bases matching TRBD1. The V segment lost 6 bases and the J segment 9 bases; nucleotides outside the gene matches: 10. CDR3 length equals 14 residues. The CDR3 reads CASRTGVADRPQHF. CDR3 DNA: TGTGCCAGCAGGACAGGGGTGGCAGATCGGCCCCAGCATTTT.